This T cell receptor beta chain was retrieved from a study of T cells after yellow fever vaccination (dated by TCRdb to the late 2010s). In the study overall: Libraries from fractions with low cell numbers were prepared with the SMART-Seq v4 Ultra Low Input RNA kit. To track T-cell clones before and after primary and booster YFV17D yellow fever vaccination, bulk TCR alpha and beta repertoires were sequenced longitudinally. Two healthy male donors, one aged 18 to 30 and one aged 30 to 40 years, were included in the cohort. Blood was collected at multiple timepoints before and after primary and secondary immunization, and bulk PBMC replicates and cell subsets were isolated. The paper as a whole reports these results and caveats: Computational filtering was required because FACS-sorted repertoires could contain abundant contaminating clonotypes from the bulk population. The study included only two donors, which limits how far the findings can be generalized. A small share of clonotypes occurred in both CD4 and CD8 compartments, likely arising from convergent recombination. Compared with the primary T-cell response, the secondary T-cell response was faster but weaker, reaching its peak on day 5 rather than on day 15. After the booster, most of the clones that had expanded following primary vaccination were detected again (96% of CD4 and around 90% of CD8), which suggests that memory was broadly maintained.

CDR1 and CDR2, per the germline V gene (reference sequence), are SGHKS and YYEKEE. The trim is 1 base for V and 2 bases for J, with a gap of 10 bases between the germline ends. The CDR3 holds 15 amino acids from the cysteine to the phenylalanine. Only CDR3 DNA remains: 45 bases, in frame from the first base. The sample's treatment or condition label, in plain terms: live attenuated yellow fever vaccine strain. Two biological replicates of bulk PBMCs were collected at each blood-draw timepoint. PBMCs were isolated from peripheral blood using a standard Ficoll-Paque protocol. RNA was extracted with TriZol from bulk PBMCs, CD4 and CD8 fractions, and dextramer-positive and dextramer-negative fractions. TCR cDNA was synthesized by 5'RACE template switching, which introduced a universal primer site and unique molecular identifiers. cDNA synthesis was primed from both the TCR alpha and TCR beta constant segments. Libraries were amplified in two PCR steps, with sample barcodes and sequencing adapters added in the second step. Sequencing of libraries was performed on Illumina HiSeq 2500 (2x100 bp) or NovaSeq (2x150 bp). The authors' analysis ran thus. MIGEC was used to demultiplex reads and collapse the reads into UMI consensus sequences, and MiXCR was used for V(D)J alignment. Clonotypes responding to the vaccine were identified with edgeR on replicate PBMC samples, with the criteria of FDR below 0.01 and a log2 fold change above 5 up to day 15. Each bulk clonotype was labeled CD4 or CD8 based on which sequenced repertoire, CD4 or CD8, contained the clonotype at higher abundance. TCRdb's own reprocessing of the public reads used fastp at Q25 and MiXCR and kept productive beta chains. Records with the same CDR3 protein are collapsed into one entry carrying the most frequent genes and DNA. TCRdb's processing, not the authors', yielded these V and J calls. Within this sample are some 400,000 distinct CDR3 sequences, with about 6.2% of them counted one time only. The ten largest clones add up to approximately 15% of the sample.

The table lists this clonotype with a few counts. The target of this receptor is not known. Base-call qualities are not available, and no considerably larger clone is one nucleotide away. This chain is built from TRBV5-5 and TRBJ1-5; a weak D assignment points to TRBD1 (5 bases agree). The sample consisted of PBMCs, taken 5 days after the yellow fever booster vaccination. The receptor was isolated from a man in his thirties or forties who received the YFV17D yellow fever vaccine. This receptor has the CDR3 CASSLRGVGNQPQHF. The nucleotides read TGTGCCAGCAGCTTGAGAGGGGTGGGCAATCAGCCCCAGCATTTT.